The clone carrying this TCR beta chain appeared a few times. Its antigen is not known. The data stem from a study of CD8 T cells in ankylosing spondylitis. Findings of the study overall: Disease-linked clones proved CD8+ and comparatively uncommon in peripheral blood. A TCR beta motif made of eight highly homologous variants seemed typical of ankylosing spondylitis blood. Reportedly, significant enrichment of disease-linked clones occurred in matched ankylosing spondylitis synovial fluid.

Quantitative 5'-RACE was performed with molecular barcodes, and it yielded the TCR beta libraries. Using its own MiXCR run on the 5' RACE reads, TCRdb lists one record per CDR3 protein. The profile shows 250,000 to 350,000 distinct CDR3 sequences, around 8% of them singletons. Per germline, CDR1 MNHEY and CDR2 SMNVEV (reference sequence). The CDR3 covers 15 residues. The ends lost 6 bases at V and 6 bases at J; junction bases unmatched: 13. The V gene is TRBV27, the J gene TRBJ1-2, with 7 bases identical to TRBD1. The TCR comes from a male donor with ankylosing spondylitis. The sample taken for sequencing was blood, either unsorted or a sorted T cell fraction (not recorded which). The CDR3 region is CASRSGPGQKDGYTF. The CDR3 DNA reads as TGTGCCAGCAGATCTGGACCGGGACAGAAGGATGGCTACACCTTC.